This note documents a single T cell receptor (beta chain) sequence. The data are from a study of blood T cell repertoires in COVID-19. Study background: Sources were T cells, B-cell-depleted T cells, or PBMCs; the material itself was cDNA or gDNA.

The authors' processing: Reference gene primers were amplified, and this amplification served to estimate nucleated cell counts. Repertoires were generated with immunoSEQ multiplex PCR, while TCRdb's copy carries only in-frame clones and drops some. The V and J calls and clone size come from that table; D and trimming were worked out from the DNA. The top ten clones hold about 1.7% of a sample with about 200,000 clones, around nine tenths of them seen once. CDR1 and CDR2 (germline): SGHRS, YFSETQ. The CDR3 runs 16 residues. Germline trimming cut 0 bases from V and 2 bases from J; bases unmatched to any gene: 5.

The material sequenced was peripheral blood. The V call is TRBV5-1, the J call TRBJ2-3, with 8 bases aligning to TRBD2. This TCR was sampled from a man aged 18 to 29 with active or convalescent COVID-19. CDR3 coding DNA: TGCGCCAGCAGCTTGGCCTACGGGGGGGCCACAGATACGCAGTATTTT. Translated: CASSLAYGGATDTQYF.